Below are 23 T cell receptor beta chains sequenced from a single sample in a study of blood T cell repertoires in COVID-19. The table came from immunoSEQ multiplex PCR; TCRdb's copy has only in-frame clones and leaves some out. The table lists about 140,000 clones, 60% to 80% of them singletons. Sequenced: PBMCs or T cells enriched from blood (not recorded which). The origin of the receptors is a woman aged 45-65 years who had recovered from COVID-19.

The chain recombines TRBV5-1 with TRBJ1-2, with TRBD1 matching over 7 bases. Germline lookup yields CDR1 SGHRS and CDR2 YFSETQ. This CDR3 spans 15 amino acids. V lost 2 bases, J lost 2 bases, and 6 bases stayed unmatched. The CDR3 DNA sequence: TGCGCCAGCAGCTTTGGGGACAGATGGAACTATGGCTACACCTTC. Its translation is CASSFGDRWNYGYTF.

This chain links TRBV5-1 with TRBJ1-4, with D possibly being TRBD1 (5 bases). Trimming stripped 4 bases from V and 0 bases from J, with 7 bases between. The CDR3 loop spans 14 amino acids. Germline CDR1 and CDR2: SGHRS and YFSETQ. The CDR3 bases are TGCGCCAGCAGCGTGACAGCAACTAATGAAAAACTGTTTTTT. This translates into CASSVTATNEKLFF.

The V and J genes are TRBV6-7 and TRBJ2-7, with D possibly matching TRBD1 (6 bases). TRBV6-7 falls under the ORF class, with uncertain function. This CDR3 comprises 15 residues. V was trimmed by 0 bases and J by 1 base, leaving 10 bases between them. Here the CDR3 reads CASSYSSGQSYEQYF. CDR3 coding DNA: TGTGCCAGCAGTTACTCGAGCGGACAGTCCTACGAGCAGTACTTC.

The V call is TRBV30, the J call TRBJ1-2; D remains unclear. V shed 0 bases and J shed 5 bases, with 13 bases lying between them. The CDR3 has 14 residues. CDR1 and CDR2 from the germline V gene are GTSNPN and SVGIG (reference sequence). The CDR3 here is CAWSVKPAGYGYTF. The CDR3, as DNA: TGTGCCTGGAGTGTAAAGCCCGCGGGGTATGGCTACACCTTC.

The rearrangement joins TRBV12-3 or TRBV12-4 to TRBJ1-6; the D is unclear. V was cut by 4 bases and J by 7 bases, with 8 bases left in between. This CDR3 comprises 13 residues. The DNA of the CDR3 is TGTGCCAGCAGTTCCTCGGGGAATTCACCCCTCCACTTT. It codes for CASSSSGNSPLHF.

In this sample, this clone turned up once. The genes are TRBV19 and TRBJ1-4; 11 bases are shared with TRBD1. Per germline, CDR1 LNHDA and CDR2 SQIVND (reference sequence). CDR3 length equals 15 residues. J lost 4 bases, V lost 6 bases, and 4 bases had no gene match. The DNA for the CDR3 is TGTGCCAGTAGGGACAGGGGGCCGGGTAATGAAAAACTGTTTTTT. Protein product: CASRDRGPGNEKLFF.

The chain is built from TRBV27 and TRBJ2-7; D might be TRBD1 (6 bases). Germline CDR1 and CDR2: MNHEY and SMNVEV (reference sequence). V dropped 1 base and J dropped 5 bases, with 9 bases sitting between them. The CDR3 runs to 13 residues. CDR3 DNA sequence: TGTGCCAGCAGTTTATTCAGGGGCGACGAGCAGTACTTC. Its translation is CASSLFRGDEQYF.

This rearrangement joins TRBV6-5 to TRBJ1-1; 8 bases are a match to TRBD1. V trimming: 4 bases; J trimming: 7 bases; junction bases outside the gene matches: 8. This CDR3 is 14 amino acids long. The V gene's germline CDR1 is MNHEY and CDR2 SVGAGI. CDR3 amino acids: CASSSRTGLSEAFF. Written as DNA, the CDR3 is TGTGCCAGCAGTTCACGGACAGGGTTGAGTGAAGCTTTCTTT.

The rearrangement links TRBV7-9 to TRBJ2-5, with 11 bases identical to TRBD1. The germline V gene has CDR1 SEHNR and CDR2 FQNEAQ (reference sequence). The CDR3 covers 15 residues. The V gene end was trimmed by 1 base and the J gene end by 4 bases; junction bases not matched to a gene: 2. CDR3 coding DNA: TGTGCCAGCAGCTTAGGGACAGGGGGCAGAGAGACCCAGTACTTC. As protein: CASSLGTGGRETQYF.

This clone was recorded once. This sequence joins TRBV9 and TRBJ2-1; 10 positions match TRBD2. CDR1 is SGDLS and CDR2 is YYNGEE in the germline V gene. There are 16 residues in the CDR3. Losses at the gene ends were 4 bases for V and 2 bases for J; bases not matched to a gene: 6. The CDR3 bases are TGTGCCAGCAGCCACCCTCTAGCGGGAGCCTACAATGAGCAGTTCTTC. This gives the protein CASSHPLAGAYNEQFF.

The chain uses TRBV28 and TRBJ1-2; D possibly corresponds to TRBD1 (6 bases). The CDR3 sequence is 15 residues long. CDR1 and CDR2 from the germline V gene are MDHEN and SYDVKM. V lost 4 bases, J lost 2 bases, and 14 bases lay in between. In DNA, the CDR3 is TGTGCCAGCAGTTCCACAGGGAATGGGAACTATGGCTACACCTTC. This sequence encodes CASSSTGNGNYGYTF.

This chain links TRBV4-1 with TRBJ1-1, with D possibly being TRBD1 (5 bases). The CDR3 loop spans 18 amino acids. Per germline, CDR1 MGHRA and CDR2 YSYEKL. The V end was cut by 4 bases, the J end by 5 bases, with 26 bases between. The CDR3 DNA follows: TGCGCCAGCAGCCTTATTCAGATATCTCCGGGGGTCGGGACTGAAGCTTTCTTT. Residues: CASSLIQISPGVGTEAFF.

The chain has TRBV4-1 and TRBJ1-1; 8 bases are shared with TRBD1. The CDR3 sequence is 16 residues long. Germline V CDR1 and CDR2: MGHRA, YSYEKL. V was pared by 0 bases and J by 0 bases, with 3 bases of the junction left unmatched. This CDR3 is CASSQDRGRVNTEAFF. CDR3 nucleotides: TGCGCCAGCAGCCAAGACAGGGGGCGGGTGAACACTGAAGCTTTCTTT.

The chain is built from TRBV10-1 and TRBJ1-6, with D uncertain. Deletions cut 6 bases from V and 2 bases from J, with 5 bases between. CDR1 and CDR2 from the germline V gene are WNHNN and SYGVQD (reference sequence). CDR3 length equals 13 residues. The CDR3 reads CASSGAYNSPLHF. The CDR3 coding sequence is TGCGCCAGCAGCGGGGCCTATAATTCACCCCTCCACTTT.

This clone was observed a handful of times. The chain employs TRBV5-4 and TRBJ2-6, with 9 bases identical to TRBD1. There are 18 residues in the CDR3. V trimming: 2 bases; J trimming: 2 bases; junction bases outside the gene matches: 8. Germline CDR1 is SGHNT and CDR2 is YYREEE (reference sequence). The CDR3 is CASSFTTGGTTGANVLTF. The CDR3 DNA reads TGTGCCAGCAGCTTTACGACAGGGGGAACTACTGGGGCCAACGTCCTGACTTTC.

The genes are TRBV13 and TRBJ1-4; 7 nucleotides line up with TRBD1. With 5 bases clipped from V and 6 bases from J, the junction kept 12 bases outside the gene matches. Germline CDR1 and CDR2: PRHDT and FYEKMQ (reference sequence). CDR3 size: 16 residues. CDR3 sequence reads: CASSLEQGNSDEKLFF. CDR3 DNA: TGTGCCAGCAGCCTAGAACAGGGGAATAGTGATGAAAAACTGTTTTTT.

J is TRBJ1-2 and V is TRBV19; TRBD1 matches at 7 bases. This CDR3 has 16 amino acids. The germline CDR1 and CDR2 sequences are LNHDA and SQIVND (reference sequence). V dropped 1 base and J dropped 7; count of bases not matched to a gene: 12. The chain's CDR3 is CASSIGSPRGQSGYTF. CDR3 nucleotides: TGTGCCAGTAGTATAGGGTCTCCGAGGGGGCAGAGTGGCTACACCTTC. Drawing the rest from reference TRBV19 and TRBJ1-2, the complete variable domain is DGGITQSPKYLFRKEGQNVTLSCEQNLNHDAMYWYRQDPGQGLRLIYYSQIVNDFQKGDIAEGYSVSREKKESFPLTVTSAQKNPTAFYLCASSIGSPRGQSGYTFGSGTRLTVV.

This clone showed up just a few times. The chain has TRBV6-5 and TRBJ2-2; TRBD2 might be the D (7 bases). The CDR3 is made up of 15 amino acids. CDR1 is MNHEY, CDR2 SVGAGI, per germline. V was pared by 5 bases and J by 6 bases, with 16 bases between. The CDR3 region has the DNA TGTGCCAGCAGTCGAGGGGGGGCGCGCGCCGGGGAGCTGTTTTTT. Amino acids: CASSRGGARAGELFF.

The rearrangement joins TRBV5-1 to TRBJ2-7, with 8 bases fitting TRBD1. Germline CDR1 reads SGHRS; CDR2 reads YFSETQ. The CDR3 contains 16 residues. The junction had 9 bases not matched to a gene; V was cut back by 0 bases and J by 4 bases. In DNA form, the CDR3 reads TGCGCCAGCAGCTTGGGTGGACAGGGCGAAACTTACGAGCAGTACTTC. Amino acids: CASSLGGQGETYEQYF.

In DNA, the CDR3 is TGCAGTGCTAGTCTTACGGGACAGGGGGGTTATTCACCCCTCCACTTT. It yields the protein CSASLTGQGGYSPLHF. The genes are TRBV20-1 and TRBJ1-6, with 11 bases matching TRBD1. Trimming removed 3 bases from V and 8 bases from J; junction bases left unmatched: 9. Germline loops: CDR1 DFQATT, CDR2 SNEGSKA (reference sequence). The CDR3 contains 16 residues.

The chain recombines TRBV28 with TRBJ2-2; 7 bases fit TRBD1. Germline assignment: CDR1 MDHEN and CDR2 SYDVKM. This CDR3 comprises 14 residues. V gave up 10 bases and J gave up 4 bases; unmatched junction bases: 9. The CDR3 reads CATLPDRFTGELFF. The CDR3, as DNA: TGTGCCACCCTTCCGGACAGGTTCACCGGGGAGCTGTTTTTT.

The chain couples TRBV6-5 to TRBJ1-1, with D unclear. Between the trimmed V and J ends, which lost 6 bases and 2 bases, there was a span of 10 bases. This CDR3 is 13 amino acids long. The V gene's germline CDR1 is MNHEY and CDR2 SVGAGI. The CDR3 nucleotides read TGTGCCAGCAGGCCGGTAACCAACACTGAAGCTTTCTTT. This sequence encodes CASRPVTNTEAFF.

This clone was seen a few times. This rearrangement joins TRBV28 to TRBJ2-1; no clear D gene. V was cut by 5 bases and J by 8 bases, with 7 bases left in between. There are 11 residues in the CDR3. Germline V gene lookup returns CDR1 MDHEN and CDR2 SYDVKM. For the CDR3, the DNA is TGTGCCAGCAGTCCACTGGATGAGCAGTTCTTC. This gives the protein CASSPLDEQFF.